These 6 T cell receptor beta chains originate from one sample sequenced in a study of molecular identifiers for immune sequencing clone quantification. TCRdb used MiXCR to reprocess the PCR reads, holding one entry per CDR3 protein. Seen here are some 680,000 distinct CDR3 sequences, over 25% observed once, and the top ten hold approximately 0.75%. The specimen was naive CD8+ T cells from blood, with Jurkat cell RNA spiked in. Subset indicated: FACS-sorted CD8+CD4-CCR7+CD45RA+ naive T cells. The receptors shown here come from a human donor in good health. Some libraries in this study had Jurkat cell RNA spiked in.

As regards this clonotype: The junction shows a germline mismatch at one end, possibly a read error. The chain joins TRBV7-6 to TRBJ2-1; 13 bases are shared with TRBD2. The CDR3 is 16 amino acids. CDR1 is SGHVS and CDR2 is FNYEAQ in the germline V gene. The CDR3 region is CASSDGTSGIVNEQLF. CDR3 DNA sequence: TGTGCCAGCAGCGATGGGACTAGCGGGATCGTCAATGAGCAGCTCTTC.

This chain joins TRBV30 and TRBJ2-7; D is undetermined. The CDR3 runs to 13 residues. The V end was cut by 5 bases, the J end by 6 bases, with 17 bases between. CDR1 is GTSNPN, CDR2 SVGIG, per germline (reference sequence). The CDR3 sequence: CAWGLGRTPEQYF. CDR3 sequence (DNA): TGTGCCTGGGGCCTTGGCAGGACCCCCGAGCAGTACTTC. Drawing the rest from reference TRBV30 and TRBJ2-7, the complete variable domain is SQTIHQWPATLVQPVGSPLSLECTVEGTSNPNLYWYRQAAGRGLQLLFYSVGIGQISSEVPQNLSASRPQDRQFILSSKKLLLSDSGFYLCAWGLGRTPEQYFGPGTRLTVT.

The chain is built from TRBV20-1 and TRBJ2-1; D perhaps matches TRBD2 (6 bases). Trimming removed 5 bases at V and 4 bases at J, with 12 bases between. CDR1 is DFQATT, CDR2 SNEGSKA, per germline (reference sequence). CDR3 size: 13 residues. The CDR3 DNA is TGCAGTGCTGGAGTACGGGAGTACAATGAGCAGTTCTTC. Translating it yields CSAGVREYNEQFF.

This clonotype was seen ten or more times. The rearrangement joins TRBV20-1 to TRBJ2-7, with D tentatively TRBD1 (6 bases). This CDR3 contains 13 residues. The V end lost 4 bases, the J end lost 0 bases, and 10 bases lay between the germline ends. Germline-derived CDR1 and CDR2 are DFQATT and SNEGSKA (reference sequence). The CDR3 DNA follows: TGCAGTGCTAATGCGGACAGCTCCTACGAGCAGTACTTC. Residues: CSANADSSYEQYF.

Notes on this clonotype: This may arise from a read error, as a much more abundant clone is one base away. The CDR3 end shows no conserved phenylalanine or tryptophan, and so a read error is likely. V and J are TRBV4-1 and TRBJ2-5; D might be TRBD2 (5 bases). CDR1 is MGHRA and CDR2 is YSYEKL in the germline V gene. The CDR3 is made up of 14 amino acids. The V end lost 1 base, the J end lost 3 bases, and 9 bases lay between the germline ends. CDR3 sequence reads: CASSQVSGKETQYS. The CDR3, as DNA: TGCGCCAGCAGCCAAGTGTCGGGGAAAGAGACCCAGTACTCC.

This clonotype has a handful of counts. The V call is TRBV9, the J call TRBJ1-6; 10 bases are shared with TRBD1. From germline, CDR1 is SGDLS and CDR2 YYNGEE. V dropped 0 bases and J dropped 10; count of bases not matched to a gene: 4. The CDR3 totals 15 residues. CDR3 protein: CASSVDGTGVSPLHF. DNA of the CDR3: TGTGCCAGCAGCGTAGATGGGACAGGGGTATCACCCCTCCACTTT.